This T cell receptor (beta chain) was obtained from a study of CD8+ T cells in alopecia areata. Treatment described: oral pan-JAK inhibitor, 5-10 mg twice daily. Extraction of RNA preceded its reverse transcription into cDNA, which served as the sequencing template. Here immunoSEQ multiplex PCR was the method, and the copy in TCRdb shows in-frame clones only, minus some. The data show 190,000 or so clones, with under 60% seen just once and about 12% held by the top ten. Trimming took off 1 base at V and 3 bases at J, with 12 bases between the two ends. The CDR3 runs 16 residues. The germline V gene has CDR1 WSHSY and CDR2 SAAADI.

Sample: CD8+ T cells sorted from blood, taken at week 24, from a patient treated with tofacitinib. The chain uses TRBV10-2 and TRBJ2-2; tentative D call: TRBD1 (5 bases). The sequence was collected from a human donor with alopecia areata. CDR3 sequence: CASSELPTDYTGELFF. The DNA for the CDR3 is TGCGCCAGCAGTGAGTTACCGACAGACTACACCGGGGAGCTGTTTTTT.